The 5 T cell receptor beta chains given below trace back to one sample, sequenced in a study of CD8+CD57+ T cells in acquired aplastic anemia. Genomic DNA provided the template from which TCR beta VDJ and CDR3 profiles were obtained. TCRdb re-analysed the reads in MiXCR, keeping a single row per CDR3 protein. The data hold fewer than 200,000 distinct CDR3 sequences, with 63% observed a single time. The sample was sorted CD4+, CD8+, or CD8+CD57+ T cells (not recorded which) from PBMCs. Source of these receptors: a human donor in good health.

This clonotype was counted many times. The chain recombines TRBV6-1 with TRBJ2-7; 8 bases line up with TRBD2. The CDR3 runs to 12 residues. Germline lookup yields CDR1 MNHNS and CDR2 SASEGT. The J segment lost 6 bases and the V segment lost 10 bases, leaving 8 bases of the junction unmatched. In DNA form, the CDR3 reads TGTGCCACCACCCCGGGACTAGGCGAGCAGTACTTC. Protein product: CATTPGLGEQYF.

The rearrangement links TRBV19 to TRBJ2-5; D could derive from TRBD1 or TRBD2 (5 bases each). The CDR3 has 13 residues. V was trimmed by 9 bases and J by 5 bases, leaving 16 bases between them. Germline CDR1 reads LNHDA; CDR2 reads SQIVND (reference sequence). CDR3 sequence: CASHPVGVETQYF. CDR3 DNA: TGTGCCAGCCACCCAGTGGGGGTTGAGACCCAGTACTTC.

V is TRBV7-8 and J is TRBJ1-4, with 9 bases lining up with TRBD1. The CDR3 is made up of 15 amino acids. Per germline, CDR1 SGHVS and CDR2 FQNEAQ. Losses at the gene ends were 0 bases for V and 7 bases for J; bases not matched to a gene: 3. This CDR3 is CASSLAGTGLEKLFF. The CDR3 DNA reads TGTGCCAGCAGCTTAGCCGGGACAGGGCTTGAAAAACTGTTTTTT.

V usage is TRBV2 and J usage is TRBJ2-1; 8 bases map to TRBD2. Germline V lookup: CDR1 SNHLY, CDR2 FYNNEI. V lost 6 bases, J lost 6 bases, and 22 bases stayed unmatched. The CDR3 totals 19 residues. The CDR3 spells CASSPLISQTSVGGNEQFF. In DNA form, the CDR3 reads TGTGCCAGCAGCCCCCTCATTTCCCAGACTAGCGTCGGTGGCAATGAGCAGTTCTTC.

The genes are TRBV15 and TRBJ1-3; perhaps TRBD1 as D (6 bases). Deletions cut 0 bases from V and 8 bases from J, with 11 bases between. Per germline, CDR1 LNHNV and CDR2 YYDKDF (reference sequence). The length of the CDR3 is 14 residues. This chain's CDR3 is CATSRDRGAYTIYF. The CDR3 DNA follows: TGTGCCACCAGCAGAGACAGGGGTGCTTACACCATATATTTT.